The clone carrying this T cell receptor (beta chain) has a single count. The antigen remains unidentified. Time point defined: week 23, last vaccination. Vaccinated patients received 300 ug of mutant IDH1 20-mer peptide per dose, with topical imiquimod. Data came from immunoSEQ multiplex PCR; TCRdb stores just in-frame clones and leaves some out. The sample carries 55,000 or so clones, roughly 80% recorded once. Per the germline V gene, CDR1 is SGHAT and CDR2 is FQNNGV. Unmatched junction bases numbered 9, after V lost 8 bases and J lost 5 bases. CDR3 length: 14 residues. These data belong to a study of a mutant IDH1 vaccine in newly diagnosed glioma. Study-wide background: Investigators started vaccination 4-6 weeks after radiotherapy alone, or with temozolomide cycles. Points from the study as a whole: Pseudoprogression apparently lacked any relation to changes in top peripheral T cell clonotypes.

This chain links TRBV11-2 with TRBJ2-7; 10 bases agree with TRBD1. The TCR sequence derives from a man aged 40-55 years with glioma. The sequencing used PBMCs, collected from a glioma patient whose treatment included an IDH1 peptide vaccine. The CDR3 sequence: CASGEGQGRHEQYF. The CDR3 DNA reads TGTGCCAGCGGGGAGGGACAGGGGCGACACGAGCAGTACTTC.